This TCR beta chain was observed in a study of lymphopenia after photon versus proton radiotherapy. Whole-study findings and limits: Photon-treated patients lost naive T cells and TCR diversity; proton-treated stayed stable.

The V and J ends lost 3 bases and 3 bases, in that order; junction bases with no gene match: 4. There are 16 residues in the CDR3. Per germline, CDR1 MDHEN and CDR2 SYDVKM. Details on this clone: Antigen specificity is unknown.

The assay was immunoSEQ multiplex PCR, and TCRdb's table has in-frame clones only and misses some. The sample carries around 160,000 clones, roughly nine tenths recorded once. This TCR came from a middle-aged man with gastric cancer. The chain joins TRBV28 to TRBJ2-3; 12 bases map to TRBD2. Sample: peripheral blood, taken from a patient treated with photon-based radiotherapy. The chain's CDR3 is CASSFRTSGTTDTQYF. The CDR3 coding sequence is TGTGCCAGCAGTTTCCGGACTAGCGGGACTACAGATACGCAGTATTTT.